This T cell receptor beta chain emerged from a study of blood T cell repertoires in COVID-19 (dated by TCRdb to about 2020). Turning to the overall study: Samples covering the acute and convalescent phases of COVID-19 were provided by collaborators in the United States, Italy and Spain. The sample metadata nearly always contained a de-identified subject ID, COVID-19 status, age in years and sex. The samples were drawn from two sources: the first 160 participants of the ongoing ImmuneRACE study, and over 950 subjects contributed by 6 global collaborators. The prospective study material was composed of cDNA or gDNA derived from T cells, B-cell-depleted T cells, or PBMCs. The repertoires were released in a freely available public database intended as a resource for research on the immune response to SARS-CoV-2. Where available, HLA class I and class II types were obtained from metadata supplied by the sample provider rather than from assay-based typing. The dataset comprised deeply sampled blood TCRbeta repertoires from subjects exposed to, actively infected with, or recovered from COVID-19.

The immunoSEQ Assay, a bias-controlled multiplex PCR, was used to amplify TCRbeta CDR3 regions from genomic DNA. The authors' pipeline ran thus. Within the assay, amplification of reference gene primers was used to estimate how many nucleated cells each sample contained. Sequence reads were collapsed and filtered to measure the absolute abundance of every unique TCRbeta CDR3 rearrangement. Productive Simpson clonality was computed per sample as the square root of Simpson's diversity index over productive rearrangements. In its TCRdb copy, this immuneACCESS table keeps in-frame sequences only and misses some clones. Where compared with another copy, unresolved V genes explain less than half of these, and the others have no known cause. That table supplies the V and J calls and clone size; D and trimming were determined from the DNA. The sample table records approximately 280,000 clones; approximately 89% of these occur just once. The leading ten clones occupy less than 3% of the sample.

In the prospective study, participants were roughly 18 to 95 years old, resided in 24 geographic areas of the United States, and were enrolled through a virtual design. In the prospective study, participants were assigned to cohorts based on the clinical history participants reported in a screening survey and a study questionnaire. For ImmuneRACE Cohort 3, a participant was defined as recovered based on two consecutive negative NP/OP PCR tests, clearance by a healthcare professional, or resolution of symptoms. Mobile phlebotomists in the prospective study collected whole blood, serum and a nasopharyngeal or oropharyngeal swab from every participant. Over a 2-month period, participants in the prospective study had the option of providing additional blood draws and questionnaires. Before DNA extraction, prospective study blood samples were shipped either frozen or at room temperature. The CDR1 and CDR2 encoded by the germline V gene (reference sequence) are PRHDT and FYEKMQ. V is pared back by 7 bases and J by 1 base, with 16 bases lying between the germline termini. Its CDR3 holds 15 amino acids, cysteine through phenylalanine. Just the 45-base CDR3 DNA is kept, in frame starting at base 1.

General study outcomes and caveats: How much clinical and demographic metadata was included differed by source and by participant, and the metadata was provided uncurated.

A note on this clone: Its specific antigen is unknown. No per-base quality is available; no much larger clone lies one base away.

The receptor comes from a woman under 30 who had recovered from COVID-19. This sequence uses TRBV13 and TRBJ1-1; no D gene call is confident. Material for sequencing was PBMCs or T cells enriched from blood (not recorded which). The nucleotide sequence is given as TGTGCCAGCACCCGCCTGACGAGGTGGAACACTGAAGCTTTCTTT. This is translated as CASTRLTRWNTEAFF.